Given below is one T cell receptor beta chain in context. The antigen is unknown. The sample comes from a study of graft-versus-host responses after intestinal transplantation. The method was immunoSEQ multiplex PCR; TCRdb's version includes in-frame clones alone and lacks a portion of them. The sample lists about 86,000 clones, around 89% occurring once. The CDR3 spans 16 residues. The V gene lost 0 bases and the J gene lost 8 bases, with 18 bases spanning the gap. Looked up from germline, CDR1 is LGHNA and CDR2 is YNFKEQ. This specimen was unstimulated CD4+ T cells sorted from spleen or lymph node cells, taken before transplant. This receptor was obtained from a human donor who was the organ donor for an intestinal transplant. The rearrangement links TRBV4-2 to TRBJ2-3; a weak D match, TRBD2 (6 bases). CDR3 in amino acids: CASSQDEGRLGGTQYF. The CDR3, as DNA: TGTGCCAGCAGCCAAGACGAGGGGCGATTGGGAGGTACGCAGTATTTT.